This TCR beta chain derives from a study of response to subunit inactivated influenza vaccine. Each CDR3 protein is one row after TCRdb ran MiXCR on the RT-PCR reads. The sample carries roughly 620,000 distinct CDR3 sequences, 11% recorded once. Worth noting for this clonotype: The antigen remains undetermined.

Overall study results and limits: With each seasonal influenza vaccination, the authors suggested, few new T cells are recruited.

The CDR3 spans 13 residues. The V gene's germline CDR1 is SGHRS and CDR2 YFSETQ. Trimming left V 4 bases short and J 3 bases short, with 10 bases between. These data also formed part of another study, on T cells expressing NK-cell markers. This second study says: TCR beta cDNA was generated via 5'RACE template switching incorporating UMIs. It was sorted CD3+CD56+NKG2C+, CD3+CD56+NKG2C- and CD3+CD56-NKG2C+ T cells that supplied the TCR beta repertoires. In a handful of donors, dominant CD3+CD56+NKG2C+ clones formed about 1.0-7.5% of CD8+ cells. Among a few donors, these clonotypes also ranked first in the CD3+CD56-NKG2C+ fraction.

The rearrangement links TRBV5-1 to TRBJ1-1; D is ambiguous. The sample here was PBMCs from blood, taken on the day of vaccination. The clonotype comes from a man in his fifties who received an inactivated influenza vaccine. The CDR3 DNA reads as TGCGCCAGCAGCATGCGGCCGGACACTGAAGCTTTCTTT. Translated: CASSMRPDTEAFF.